This is a list of T cell receptor beta chains from one sample in a study of cytomegalovirus exposure and HLA in healthy donors. TCRdb's copy holds only in-frame clones and misses some; the assay was immunoSEQ multiplex PCR. The sample lists about 84,000 clones, roughly 78% seen once, with around 2.3% in the top ten. The source material was PBMCs. The receptors originated from a male donor in good health and CMV-seropositive. The CDR3 runs from the conserved cysteine through the conserved F or W. The order of the fields is clone size, J gene, D gene, V gene, CDR3 length, CDR3 protein, CDR3 DNA. The D gene is left open where the match is weak. Only part of the rows carry a size: once, few, many, or a class if the clone is expanded.

-,TRBJ1-6,-,TRBV6-5,15,CASSYEAGGRSPLHF,TGTGCCAGCAGTTACGAAGCGGGGGGTCGTTCACCCCTCCACTTT
-,TRBJ2-7,TRBD2,TRBV5-1,15,CASSLGTSGRGEQYF,TGCGCCAGCAGCTTAGGGACTAGCGGGAGGGGTGAGCAGTACTTC
-,TRBJ1-1,TRBD1,TRBV5-1,16,CASSPTGQGSNTEAFF,TGCGCCAGCAGCCCGACTGGACAGGGATCAAACACTGAAGCTTTCTTT
-,TRBJ2-7,TRBD1,TRBV5-1,15,CASRLGTGSTYEQYF,TGCGCCAGCAGGCTCGGGACAGGGTCTACCTACGAGCAGTACTTC
-,TRBJ2-7,TRBD2,TRBV7-9,18,CSSSTTGTSGRVSYEQYF,TGTTCCAGCAGCACTACAGGGACTAGCGGGAGGGTCTCCTACGAGCAGTACTTC
-,TRBJ1-2,TRBD1,TRBV5-1,14,CASSLGQDFYGYTF,TGCGCCAGCAGCCTAGGACAGGATTTCTATGGCTACACCTTC
-,TRBJ2-7,-,TRBV11-1,14,CASSLASGPYEQYF,TGTGCCAGCAGCTTAGCTAGCGGCCCCTACGAGCAGTACTTC
-,TRBJ1-3,-,TRBV9,17,CASSPRGGEGSGNTIYF,TGTGCCAGCAGCCCAAGGGGTGGGGAAGGCTCTGGAAACACCATATATTTT
few,TRBJ2-1,TRBD1,TRBV11-3,16,CASSQDGGQGWSEQFF,TGTGCCAGCAGCCAAGACGGGGGACAGGGGTGGAGTGAGCAGTTCTTC
-,TRBJ2-1,TRBD1,TRBV5-1,15,CASSTGQTSYNEQFF,TGCGCCAGCAGCACGGGACAGACCTCCTACAATGAGCAGTTCTTC
-,TRBJ2-7,TRBD1,TRBV11-1,16,CASSQGTGGASYEQYF,TGTGCCAGCAGCCAGGGGACAGGGGGCGCGTCCTACGAGCAGTACTTC
-,TRBJ2-3,TRBD2,TRBV15,16,CATSRESGSAADTQYF,TGTGCCACCAGCAGAGAAAGCGGGAGTGCGGCAGATACGCAGTATTTT
once,TRBJ2-5,-,TRBV5-1,13,CASSSSSEGTQYF,TGCGCCAGCAGCTCGTCTTCCGAGGGGACCCAGTACTTC
-,TRBJ1-5,-,TRBV4-2,15,CASSQDEGRPGPQHF,TGTGCCAGCAGCCAAGATGAGGGCCGCCCTGGGCCCCAGCATTTT
-,TRBJ1-1,-,TRBV19,13,CASSIGVNTEAFF,TGTGCCAGTAGTATCGGGGTGAACACTGAAGCTTTCTTT
-,TRBJ2-7,TRBD2,TRBV11-3,15,CASTLTPSGGYEQYF,TGTGCCAGCACTTTGACCCCTAGCGGTGGCTACGAGCAGTACTTC
-,TRBJ2-7,TRBD2,TRBV5-1,15,CASSNAASGRGEQYF,TGCGCCAGCAGCAATGCGGCTAGCGGGAGGGGCGAGCAGTACTTC
-,TRBJ2-7,TRBD1,TRBV5-5,15,CASRVSGQGPYEQYF,TGTGCCAGCAGGGTGAGCGGACAGGGACCCTACGAGCAGTACTTC
few,TRBJ2-7,-,TRBV4-2,14,CASSQPNQGYEQYF,TGTGCCAGCAGCCAGCCTAATCAGGGGTACGAGCAGTACTTC
-,TRBJ2-1,TRBD2,TRBV5-1,13,CASKREGYNEQFF,TGCGCCAGCAAGCGGGAGGGCTACAATGAGCAGTTCTTC
-,TRBJ2-7,-,TRBV2,13,CASSGYGSYEQYF,TGTGCCAGCAGTGGATACGGGTCCTACGAGCAGTACTTC
-,TRBJ1-2,-,TRBV5-1,15,CASSLVGQKEGGYTF,TGCGCCAGCAGCTTAGTGGGACAAAAGGAAGGAGGCTACACCTTC
-,TRBJ2-1,TRBD2,TRBV5-1,15,CASSSSGSSYNEQFF,TGCGCCAGCAGCTCTAGCGGGAGCTCCTACAATGAGCAGTTCTTC
-,TRBJ2-2,-,TRBV7-9,14,CASSSRDKFRELFF,TGTGCCAGCAGCTCCCGGGACAAGTTCAGGGAGCTGTTTTTT
-,TRBJ1-4,-,TRBV5-1,15,CASCKGEITNEKLFF,TGCGCCAGCTGCAAGGGGGAGATAACTAATGAAAAACTGTTTTTT
-,TRBJ2-7,-,TRBV28,13,CASSSYSSYEQYF,TGTGCCAGCAGTTCTTATAGCTCCTACGAGCAGTACTTC
medium-sized,TRBJ1-5,TRBD1,TRBV6-1,15,CASSWTGGLDQPQHF,TGTGCCAGCAGTTGGACAGGTGGGCTGGATCAGCCCCAGCATTTT
-,TRBJ2-3,-,TRBV7-9,13,CASRLLSTDTQYF,TGTGCCAGCAGACTCCTCAGCACAGATACGCAGTATTTT
-,TRBJ1-1,-,TRBV5-1,13,CASSSRENTEAFF,TGCGCCAGCAGCAGCAGGGAGAACACTGAAGCTTTCTTT
-,TRBJ1-5,-,TRBV19,16,CASSQVRIAHNQPQHF,TGTGCCAGTAGTCAGGTCAGGATCGCCCATAATCAGCCCCAGCATTTT
-,TRBJ2-7,-,TRBV5-6,15,CASSSLGTSSYEQYF,TGTGCCAGCAGCTCCCTTGGGACAAGCTCCTACGAGCAGTACTTC
-,TRBJ2-7,-,TRBV6-5,16,CASSYDLSTVYYEQYF,TGTGCCAGCAGTTACGACTTGTCGACGGTTTATTACGAGCAGTACTTC
few,TRBJ1-1,-,TRBV18,14,CASSPEFLNTEAFF,TGTGCCAGCTCACCGGAGTTTCTGAACACTGAAGCTTTCTTT
-,TRBJ1-2,-,TRBV5-1,13,CASSFPQGGGYTF,TGCGCCAGCAGCTTCCCACAGGGTGGTGGCTACACCTTC
few,TRBJ2-7,-,TRBV28,13,CASKSYPSYEQYF,TGTGCCAGTAAGTCCTATCCCTCCTACGAGCAGTACTTC
-,TRBJ1-1,TRBD1,TRBV6-1,12,CATQQGYTEAFF,TGTGCCACGCAACAGGGGTACACTGAAGCTTTCTTT
-,TRBJ2-1,TRBD2,TRBV7-9,16,CASSGTSGTPYNEQFF,TGTGCCAGCAGCGGGACTAGCGGGACGCCCTACAATGAGCAGTTCTTC
-,TRBJ1-1,-,TRBV28,11,CASSFPRGAFF,TGTGCCAGCAGTTTTCCCCGGGGGGCTTTCTTT
-,TRBJ2-2,-,TRBV4-2,13,CASSQPATGELFF,TGTGCCAGCAGCCAACCAGCGACCGGGGAGCTGTTTTTT
-,TRBJ2-5,-,TRBV7-2,14,CASSLDGPQETQYF,TGTGCCAGCAGCTTAGATGGCCCCCAAGAGACCCAGTACTTC
-,TRBJ2-7,TRBD2,TRBV5-1,13,CASSSGGGYEQYF,TGCGCCAGCAGCTCGGGGGGAGGCTACGAGCAGTACTTC
-,TRBJ2-7,-,TRBV28,12,CASRRRVYEQYF,TGTGCCAGCAGACGCAGGGTCTACGAGCAGTACTTC
-,TRBJ1-3,-,TRBV5-1,15,CASSPQGSSGNTIYF,TGCGCCAGCAGCCCTCAGGGAAGCTCTGGAAACACCATATATTTT
-,TRBJ2-2,TRBD1,TRBV11-3,15,CASSPHGTGEGELFF,TGTGCCAGCAGCCCACACGGGACAGGGGAAGGGGAGCTGTTTTTT
-,TRBJ1-2,-,TRBV27,16,CASRPPLGGGNYGYTF,TGTGCCAGCAGACCCCCCCTCGGGGGAGGTAACTATGGCTACACCTTC
-,TRBJ2-1,TRBD1,TRBV2,15,CASSGNRGSVDEQFF,TGTGCCAGCAGTGGTAACAGGGGGAGCGTAGATGAGCAGTTCTTC
few,TRBJ2-1,-,TRBV6-1,15,CASSEEGSGYNEQFF,TGTGCCAGCAGTGAGGAGGGGTCGGGATACAATGAGCAGTTCTTC
-,TRBJ1-5,TRBD1,TRBV25-1,11,CASSEGQAQHF,TGTGCCAGCAGTGAGGGACAGGCCCAGCATTTT
once,TRBJ2-5,-,TRBV15,13,CATSRAIEETQYF,TGTGCCACCAGCAGAGCCATTGAAGAGACCCAGTACTTC
-,TRBJ1-2,-,TRBV25-1,17,CASSTNFAAGQGNGYTF,TGTGCCAGCAGCACAAATTTCGCCGCTGGGCAGGGGAACGGCTACACCTTC
few,TRBJ1-2,-,TRBV10-2,14,CASSHLVSARGYTF,TGCGCCAGCAGCCATTTAGTTTCCGCGAGGGGCTACACCTTC
few,TRBJ2-2,-,TRBV19,16,CASSTTGQINTGELFF,TGTGCCAGTAGTACGACCGGACAGATAAACACCGGGGAGCTGTTTTTT